This T cell receptor beta chain emerged from a study of graft-versus-host responses after intestinal transplantation. Study background: Each transplant was multivisceral, liver-intestinal, or isolated intestinal. After anti-thymocyte globulin induction, recipients took tacrolimus and steroids for two to three years. Whole-study results and caveats: Researchers found peak circulating GvH clone levels linked to early post-transplant HvG declines.

CDR1 and CDR2 (germline): MNHNS, SASEGT. The trim removed 8 bases at V and 7 bases at J, leaving 12 bases unmatched. The CDR3 loop spans 15 amino acids. Comments on this clone: Its target is not known.

Profiling relied on immunoSEQ multiplex PCR, and the TCRdb table lists in-frame clones only, not all of them. The data hold 74,000 or so clones, with 92% observed a single time. The source material was PBMCs, sampled 98 days after intestinal transplantation. The rearrangement links TRBV6-1 to TRBJ1-5, with 9 bases matching TRBD1. This clonotype was obtained from a human patient who received an intestinal transplant, so some T cells may come from the graft donor. The CDR3 here is CASLQLTGGGQPQHF. CDR3 in DNA: TGTGCCAGCTTACAACTCACAGGGGGCGGACAGCCCCAGCATTTT.